These 22 T cell receptor beta chains were sequenced from one sample in a study of regulatory T cells in long-lasting Graves disease. In building TCR beta libraries, iRepertoire HTBI primers were used together with Arm-PCR of CDR3 regions. One entry per CDR3 protein, called by TCRdb with MiXCR from the multiplex PCR reads. The repertoire consists of around 480,000 distinct CDR3 sequences, with roughly 17% occurring once and the leading ten covering more than 10%. Noted time point: newly diagnosed GD, antithyroid drugs for less than 3 months. PBMC RNA was the source of the TCR library. These data also formed part of another study, on T cells in Graves' hyperthyroidism and ophthalmopathy.

Material: peripheral blood mononuclear cells (PBMCs), obtained at new diagnosis, from a patient treated with antithyroid drugs. These receptors were collected from a man between 40 and 49 years old with Graves disease.

In this sample, this clonotype turned up many times. This chain joins TRBV11-2 and TRBJ2-1, with D maybe TRBD2 (6 bases). Germline CDR1 is SGHAT and CDR2 is FQNNGV. The CDR3 runs to 15 residues. V lost 1 base to trimming and J lost 2 bases, with 9 bases between them. The DNA of the CDR3 is TGTGCCAGCAGCTTAGCTAGCGCAGCCTACAATGAGCAGTTCTTC. Translated, it gives CASSLASAAYNEQFF.

This clonotype was seen at least ten times. V gene TRBV2 combines with J gene TRBJ2-7; 11 bases line up with TRBD2. Germline V gives CDR1 SNHLY, CDR2 FYNNEI. The CDR3 sequence is 15 residues long. The junction had 3 bases not matched to a gene; V was cut back by 5 bases and J by 0 bases. CDR3 residues: CASSSGTSGSYEQYF. CDR3 DNA: TGTGCCAGCAGTTCCGGGACTAGCGGCTCCTACGAGCAGTACTTC.

V and J are TRBV6-2 or TRBV6-3 and TRBJ1-6; no firm D call. In germline, CDR1 is MNHEY, CDR2 SVGEGT. Trimming left V 6 bases short and J 8 bases short, with 14 bases between. There are 14 residues in the CDR3. Written as DNA, the CDR3 is TGTGCCAGCAGCCGCAGTGGGGAATATTCACCCCTCCACTTT. This translates into CASSRSGEYSPLHF.

This clonotype occurred a few times. This chain connects TRBV10-3 to TRBJ1-2, with D maybe TRBD1 (5 bases). The CDR3 spans 14 residues. The V gene's germline CDR1 is ENHRY and CDR2 SYGVKD. Between the trimmed V and J ends, which lost 3 bases and 8 bases, there was a span of 16 bases. CDR3 nucleotide sequence: TGTGCCATCAGTGATCGGCAGGGTGACTCAGGCTACACCTTC. Translation gives CAISDRQGDSGYTF.

There are many counts of this clonotype. V and J are TRBV28 and TRBJ2-1; 10 bases are shared with TRBD1. The CDR3 covers 17 residues. CDR1 is MDHEN, CDR2 SYDVKM, per germline. V dropped 0 bases and J dropped 8; count of bases not matched to a gene: 10. Here the CDR3 DNA reads TGTGCCAGCAGTTTATGGACCGGGACAGGGGCGCACGATGAGCAGTTCTTC. It encodes CASSLWTGTGAHDEQFF.

This clonotype was counted a few times. V is TRBV5-1 and J is TRBJ2-5; 10 nucleotides line up with TRBD2. The CDR3 runs to 16 residues. Losses at the gene ends were 0 bases for V and 5 bases for J; bases not matched to a gene: 7. Germline CDR1 is SGHRS and CDR2 is YFSETQ. The CDR3: CASSLVGLAGAETQYF. CDR3 DNA sequence: TGCGCCAGCAGCTTGGTTGGTCTAGCGGGAGCGGAGACCCAGTACTTC.

This clonotype has ten or more counts. CDR3: CASSFGGPGGILGLAAQETQYF. The CDR3, as DNA: TGTGCCAGCAGTTTCGGGGGGCCAGGGGGTATTCTTGGGCTAGCGGCCCAAGAGACCCAGTACTTC. The chain uses TRBV12-3 or TRBV12-4 and TRBJ2-5; D tentatively reads TRBD1 or TRBD2 (7 bases each). Trimming stripped 3 bases from V and 1 base from J, with 33 bases between. The CDR3 has 22 residues.

This clonotype has just a few counts. The rearrangement links TRBV28 to TRBJ2-1; 7 positions match TRBD1. Germline V CDR1 and CDR2: MDHEN, SYDVKM. This CDR3 region has 17 residues. J gave up 0 bases and V 6 bases, and 11 bases lay outside the gene matches. CDR3 sequence (DNA): TGTGCCAGCAGCCAGAAGGACAGGACCTTCTCCTACAATGAGCAGTTCTTC. This gives the protein CASSQKDRTFSYNEQFF.

The rearrangement joins TRBV20-1 to TRBJ2-2; D is undetermined. Trimming left V 6 bases short and J 4 bases short, with 12 bases between. Germline V CDR1 and CDR2: DFQATT, SNEGSKA (reference sequence). This CDR3 spans 13 amino acids. The CDR3 sequence: CSAPYMRTGELFF. DNA of the CDR3: TGCAGTGCGCCCTACATGCGCACCGGGGAGCTGTTTTTT.

This clonotype appeared a few times. J is TRBJ2-3 and V is TRBV12-3 or TRBV12-4, with 15 bases fitting TRBD2. The CDR3 is 16 residues long. Germline trimming cut 5 bases from V and 6 bases from J; bases unmatched to any gene: 6. The CDR3 DNA sequence: TGTGCCAGCAGTCTAACCGGGACTAGCGGGAGGGATACGCAGTATTTT. It codes for CASSLTGTSGRDTQYF.

V is TRBV5-1 and J is TRBJ1-1; 10 bases are shared with TRBD1. Germline lookup yields CDR1 SGHRS and CDR2 YFSETQ. The CDR3 sequence is 15 residues long. The V and J ends lost 4 bases and 4 bases, in that order; junction bases with no gene match: 7. As DNA, the CDR3 is TGCGCCAGCAGCGCGGGACAGGGGCCGTCCACTGAAGCTTTCTTT. Protein product: CASSAGQGPSTEAFF.

This clonotype was observed many times. The chain carries TRBV27 and TRBJ2-1; D might be TRBD2 (6 bases). There are 14 residues in the CDR3. Per the germline V gene, CDR1 is MNHEY and CDR2 is SMNVEV (reference sequence). V was shortened by 3 bases and J by 5 bases, with 11 bases between the two germline ends. The CDR3 DNA reads TGTGCCAGCAGTTTGCGGGGAGTTGACAATGAGCAGTTCTTC. It is translated as CASSLRGVDNEQFF.

V and J are TRBV7-2 and TRBJ1-1; D gene unclear. The CDR3 spans 13 residues. Germline CDR1 SGHTA, CDR2 FQGNSA. Trimming left V 5 bases short and J 7 bases short, with 14 bases between. The CDR3 is CASSTLPRGEAFF. CDR3 in DNA: TGTGCCAGCAGCACCCTCCCAAGAGGTGAAGCTTTCTTT. Full variable domain (remainder filled in from reference TRBV7-2 and TRBJ1-1): GAGVSQSPSNKVTEKGKDVELRCDPISGHTALYWYRQSLGQGLEFLIYFQGNSAPDKSGLPSDRFSAERTGGSVSTLTIQRTQQEDSAVYLCASSTLPRGEAFFGQGTRLTVV.

This clonotype was counted many times. In DNA form, the CDR3 reads TGCAGTGCTAGATCACTAGCGGTGGACACCGGGGAGCTGTTTTTT. This sequence encodes CSARSLAVDTGELFF. The chain uses TRBV20-1 and TRBJ2-2, with 8 bases lining up with TRBD2. Germline V gives CDR1 DFQATT, CDR2 SNEGSKA (reference sequence). After removal of 2 bases from V and 3 bases from J, the junction contained 5 bases not matched to a gene. This CDR3 region has 15 residues.

This clonotype was seen at least ten times. The chain uses TRBV7-2 and TRBJ2-1, with 8 bases identical to TRBD2. There are 14 residues in the CDR3. Germline lookup yields CDR1 SGHTA and CDR2 FQGNSA. The trim removed 2 bases at V and 6 bases at J, leaving 3 bases unmatched. The DNA of the CDR3 is TGTGCCAGCAGCTTACAAGCGGGAGCCAATGAGCAGTTCTTC. This sequence encodes CASSLQAGANEQFF.

The chain couples TRBV29-1 to TRBJ2-3; D is unclear. The end of the DNA aligns better with TRBJ2-1, so the J call may be wrong. This CDR3 region has 10 residues. Germline CDR1 is SQVTM and CDR2 is ANQGSEA. The DNA for the CDR3 is TGCAGCGGGTACAGTAATGAGCAGTTCTTC. Amino acids: CSGYSNEQFF.

This clonotype was recorded a few times. The chain combines TRBV5-1 with TRBJ2-7; D is unresolved. The germline CDR1 and CDR2 sequences are SGHRS and YFSETQ. This CDR3 is built from 12 residues. Trimming left V 2 bases short and J 5 bases short, with 8 bases between. CDR3 loop: CASSFSRDEQYF. The CDR3 DNA sequence: TGCGCCAGCAGCTTTTCAAGGGACGAGCAGTACTTC.

This clonotype appeared many times. The chain carries TRBV20-1 and TRBJ1-2, with TRBD1 identical over 9 bases. Germline loops: CDR1 DFQATT, CDR2 SNEGSKA (reference sequence). V trimming: 5 bases; J trimming: 2 bases; junction bases outside the gene matches: 3. This CDR3 is 13 amino acids long. The CDR3 sequence: CSAGTGRNYGYTF. CDR3 nucleotides: TGCAGTGCTGGGACAGGGAGGAACTATGGCTACACCTTC.

The table lists this clonotype with a few counts. J is TRBJ2-5 and V is TRBV20-1; perhaps TRBD2 as D (6 bases). Germline lookup yields CDR1 DFQATT and CDR2 SNEGSKA (reference sequence). V lost 3 bases and J lost 5, with 10 bases in between. The CDR3 sequence is 12 residues long. CDR3 DNA: TGCAGTGCTAGTACGGGAGAGGAGACCCAGTACTTC. This sequence encodes CSASTGEETQYF.

This clonotype was counted only a few times. The chain recombines TRBV3-1 with TRBJ2-2; the D is unclear. CDR3 length: 13 amino acids. The germline V gene encodes CDR1 LGHDT and CDR2 YNNKEL (reference sequence). V lost 7 bases and J lost 1, with 7 bases in between. The CDR3 coding sequence is TGTGCCAGCAAGAGCTTGAACACCGGGGAGCTGTTTTTT. This encodes CASKSLNTGELFF. The entire variable domain, with the rest obtained from reference TRBV3-1 and TRBJ2-2, is as follows: DTAVSQTPKYLVTQMGNDKSIKCEQNLGHDTMYWYKQDSKKFLKIMFSYNNKELIINETVPNRFSPKSPDKAHLNLHINSLELGDSAVYFCASKSLNTGELFFGEGSRLTVL.

In DNA form, the CDR3 reads TGCGCCAGCAGCCAAGGGTTTGATAGCTCCTACAATGAGCAGTTCTTC. It codes for CASSQGFDSSYNEQFF. This chain connects TRBV4-1 to TRBJ2-1; unclear D gene. The germline V gene has CDR1 MGHRA and CDR2 YSYEKL. V was clipped by 1 base and J by 0 bases, with 10 bases between them. The CDR3 length is 16 residues.

In this sample, this clonotype turned up many times. CDR3 protein: CASSLDGKGPDTQYF. CDR3 bases: TGTGCCAGCAGCTTAGATGGGAAGGGTCCAGATACGCAGTATTTT. The chain is built from TRBV7-2 and TRBJ2-3; D not certain. CDR1 and CDR2 from the germline V gene are SGHTA and FQGNSA. Trimming pared 1 base from V and 4 bases from J, leaving 12 bases between. This CDR3 contains 15 residues.